This TCR beta chain was observed in a study of cytomegalovirus exposure and HLA in healthy donors. This CDR3 is built from 17 residues. The V gene lost 1 base and the J gene lost 3 bases, with 18 bases spanning the gap. Germline values: CDR1 MGHRA, CDR2 YSYEKL. Use of 60 Vbeta and 13 Jbeta primers characterized the PCR. The method was immunoSEQ multiplex PCR; TCRdb's version includes in-frame clones alone and lacks a portion of them. The table lists roughly 180,000 clones, 75% to 85% of them singletons. The source of this sequence is a woman aged 55 to 70 in good health and CMV-seropositive. This chain links TRBV4-1 with TRBJ2-5, with D maybe TRBD1 (5 bases). What was sequenced was PBMCs. The CDR3 loop reads CASSQVGAGQAEETQYF. The CDR3 DNA reads TGCGCCAGCAGCCAAGTAGGGGCCGGGCAGGCCGAAGAGACCCAGTACTTC.